This is a list of T cell receptor beta chains from one sample in a study of T-cell memory formation after mild COVID-19. A single record per CDR3 protein comes from TCRdb applying MiXCR to the 5' RACE reads. Of about 49,000 distinct CDR3 sequences listed, approximately 7% are singletons. Sequencing was carried out using PBMCs or a T cell subset sorted from them (not recorded which). These receptors were collected from a man younger than 35 who had mild COVID-19 (a few samples of this study predate the infection). Cell type and time point are not known. The CDR3 runs from the conserved cysteine through the conserved F or W. Each record gives: CDR3 DNA, CDR3 protein, D gene, V gene, clone size, J gene. D genes are given only for firm matches. Clone size is stated in some rows and not others, as once, few, many or a class when expanded.

TGTGCCAGCAGGCCGCAGTATTTT | CASRPQYF | - | TRBV6-2/TRBV6-3 | - | TRBJ2-3
TGCAGCGCGACTAGCGGGGGCCCCAATGAGCAGTTCTTC | CSATSGGPNEQFF | TRBD2 | TRBV29-1 | many | TRBJ2-1
TGCGCCAGCAGCTTGGAATCTAATAGTAGGTGGCGAGAGACCCAGTACTTC | CASSLESNSRWRETQYF | - | TRBV5-1 | few | TRBJ2-5
TGTGCCAGCAGCCGGAGCTCCTTCAGCGGGGGGGAGACCCAGTACTTC | CASSRSSFSGGETQYF | TRBD2 | TRBV6-5 | few | TRBJ2-5
TGCGCCAGCAGCTCCGCCGGGAGCGAAGAGACCCAGTACTTC | CASSSAGSEETQYF | - | TRBV5-1 | few | TRBJ2-5
TGTGCCAGCAAAAAAGACAGCCAAGAGACCCAGTACTTC | CASKKDSQETQYF | - | TRBV12-3/TRBV12-4 | - | TRBJ2-5
TGCGCCAGCAGCTTGCGGGGACAGGGGAACGCTGAGCAGTTCTTC | CASSLRGQGNAEQFF | TRBD1 | TRBV5-1 | many | TRBJ2-1
TGTGCCAGCAGCCGCCACCTAGCGACAGACTCCGGGGAGCTGTTTTTT | CASSRHLATDSGELFF | - | TRBV7-2 | many | TRBJ2-2
TGTGCCAGCAGCTTAGGGACAATAAAAGAGACCCAGTACTTC | CASSLGTIKETQYF | - | TRBV5-4 | - | TRBJ2-5
TGTGCCAGCAGCTTATCGATAGCGGATAATTCACCCCTCCACTTT | CASSLSIADNSPLHF | - | TRBV7-8 | - | TRBJ1-6
TGTGCCACACATGCTGGGCAGGGACCAAATCAGCCCCAGCATTTT | CATHAGQGPNQPQHF | - | TRBV24-1 | - | TRBJ1-5
TGTGCCAGCAGCGGCGGGACTATCCACGGGGATGAGCAGTTCTTC | CASSGGTIHGDEQFF | TRBD2 | TRBV7-8 | - | TRBJ2-1